The clone carrying this TCR beta chain has only a few counts. Profiled with immunoSEQ multiplex PCR; TCRdb holds only in-frame clones, not every one. This repertoire shows around 53,000 clones, about four fifths found once; its top ten account for around 2.5%. This entry belongs to a study of OX40 agonist ivuxolimab in advanced cancers. Germline V gives CDR1 SGHTA, CDR2 FQGNSA. V dropped 5 bases and J dropped 9; count of bases not matched to a gene: 12. CDR3 length: 15 residues. This specimen consisted of CD4+ or CD8+ T cells sorted from blood, obtained in a trial of the OX40 agonist ivuxolimab. This chain connects TRBV7-2 to TRBJ2-1, with 8 bases that match TRBD2. This receptor was obtained from an adult with an advanced solid tumor such as melanoma, head and neck, liver or kidney cancer. As DNA, the CDR3 is TGTGCCAGCAGCCTAGAGGGACTAGGGTTGAGTGAGCAGTTCTTC. This sequence encodes CASSLEGLGLSEQFF.